This TCR beta chain appears in the sequencing data of a study of T cell changes during pregnancy in multiple sclerosis. The germline V gene encodes CDR1 WNHNN and CDR2 SYGVQD (reference sequence). Trimming shortened V by 4 bases and J by 6 bases, and 8 bases separated the two germline ends. This CDR3 spans 12 amino acids. Method: immunoSEQ multiplex PCR; TCRdb's copy keeps in-frame clones and lacks some. The profile shows tens of thousands of clones, 88% of them singletons. This clone was found once. The rearrangement links TRBV10-1 to TRBJ2-3; D unclear. The sequence came from a female donor with multiple sclerosis, enrolled in a pregnancy study. The sequenced sample was peripheral blood, obtained in the first trimester of pregnancy. Written as DNA, the CDR3 is TGCGCCAGCAGTGGGTTAGAGGATACGCAGTATTTT. The encoded protein is CASSGLEDTQYF.